This T cell receptor beta chain was captured by sequencing in a study of T cells after yellow fever vaccination. Study overall: For low cell numbers, libraries were made with SMART-Seq v4 Ultra Low Input. Study-wide points: Abundant bulk-population clonotypes could contaminate the FACS-sorted repertoires. CD4 and CD8 compartments shared a small share of clonotypes.

Making TCR cDNA involved 5'RACE template switching, which added UMIs and a universal primer site. TCRdb processed the 5' RACE reads anew with MiXCR; each CDR3 protein has one entry. This sample carries over 250,000 distinct CDR3 sequences, roughly 5.6% of them seen once, and the ten largest clones take roughly 3.4%. Regarding this clonotype: What it recognizes is unknown.

This TCR derives from a young man who received the YFV17D yellow fever vaccine. The material was CD4+ T cells sorted from PBMCs, obtained on the day of the yellow fever booster vaccination.

The CDR3 loop is CSARSQGDYGYTF. The CDR3, as DNA: TGCAGTGCTAGGAGCCAGGGGGACTATGGCTACACCTTC. This sequence joins TRBV20-1 and TRBJ1-2; TRBD1 aligns across 7 bases. With V trimmed by 3 bases and J by 3 bases, 4 bases remained unmatched. Germline V gene data show CDR1 as DFQATT and CDR2 as SNEGSKA (reference sequence). This CDR3 is built from 13 residues.